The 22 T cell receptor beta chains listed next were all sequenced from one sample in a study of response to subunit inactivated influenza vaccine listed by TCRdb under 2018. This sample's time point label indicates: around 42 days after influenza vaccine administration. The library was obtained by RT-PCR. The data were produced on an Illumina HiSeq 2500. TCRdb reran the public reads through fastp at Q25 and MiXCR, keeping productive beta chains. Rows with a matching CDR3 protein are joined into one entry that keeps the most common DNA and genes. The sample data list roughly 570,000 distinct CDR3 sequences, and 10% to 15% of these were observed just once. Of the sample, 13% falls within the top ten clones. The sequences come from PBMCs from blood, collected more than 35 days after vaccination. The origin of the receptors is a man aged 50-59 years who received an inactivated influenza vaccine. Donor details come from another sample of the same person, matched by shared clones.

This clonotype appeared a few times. This CDR3 reads CASSFGQENSPLHF. The DNA for the CDR3 is TGTGCCAGCAGCTTTGGACAGGAGAATTCACCCCTCCACTTT. The chain couples TRBV11-2 to TRBJ1-6; the match to TRBD1 covers 7 bases. Germline trimming cut 3 bases from V and 7 bases from J; bases unmatched to any gene: 3. This CDR3 has 14 amino acids. From germline, CDR1 is SGHAT and CDR2 FQNNGV.

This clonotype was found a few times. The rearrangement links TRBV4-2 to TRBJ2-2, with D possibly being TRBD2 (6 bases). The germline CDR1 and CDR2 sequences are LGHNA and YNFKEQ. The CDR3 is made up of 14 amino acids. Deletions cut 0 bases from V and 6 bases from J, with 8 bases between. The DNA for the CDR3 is TGTGCCAGCAGCCAAGATCGGGGGTCCGGGGAGCTGTTTTTT. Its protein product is CASSQDRGSGELFF.

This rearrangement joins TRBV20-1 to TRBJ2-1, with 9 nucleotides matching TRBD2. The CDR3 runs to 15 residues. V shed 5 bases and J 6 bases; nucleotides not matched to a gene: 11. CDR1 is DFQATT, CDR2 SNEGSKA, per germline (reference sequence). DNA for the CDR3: TGCAGTGCTGGCCTAAGCGGGGGGCCTCTCAATGAGCAGTTCTTC. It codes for CSAGLSGGPLNEQFF.

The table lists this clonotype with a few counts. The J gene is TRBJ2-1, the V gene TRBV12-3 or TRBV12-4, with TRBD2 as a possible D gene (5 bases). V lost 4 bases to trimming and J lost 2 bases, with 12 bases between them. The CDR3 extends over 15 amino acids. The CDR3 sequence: CASSYVPGTYNEQFF. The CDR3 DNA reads TGTGCCAGCAGTTACGTACCGGGAACCTACAATGAGCAGTTCTTC.

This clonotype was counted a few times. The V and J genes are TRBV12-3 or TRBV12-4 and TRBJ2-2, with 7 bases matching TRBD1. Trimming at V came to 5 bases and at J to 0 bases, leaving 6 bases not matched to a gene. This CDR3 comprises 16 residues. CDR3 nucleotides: TGTGCCAGCAGTGCCTCCGGGACAGCGAACACCGGGGAGCTGTTTTTT. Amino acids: CASSASGTANTGELFF.

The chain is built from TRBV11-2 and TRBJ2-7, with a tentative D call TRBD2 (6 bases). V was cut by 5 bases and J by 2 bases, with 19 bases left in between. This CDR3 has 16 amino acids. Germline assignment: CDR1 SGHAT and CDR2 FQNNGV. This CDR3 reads CASSQRAGLTTYEQYF. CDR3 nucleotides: TGTGCCAGCAGCCAACGGGCGGGACTGACCACCTACGAGCAGTACTTC. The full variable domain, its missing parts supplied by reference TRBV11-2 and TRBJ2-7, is EAGVAQSPRYKIIEKRQSVAFWCNPISGHATLYWYQQILGQGPKLLIQFQNNGVVDDSQLPKDRFSAERLKGVDSTLKIQPAKLEDSAVYLCASSQRAGLTTYEQYFGPGTRLTVT.

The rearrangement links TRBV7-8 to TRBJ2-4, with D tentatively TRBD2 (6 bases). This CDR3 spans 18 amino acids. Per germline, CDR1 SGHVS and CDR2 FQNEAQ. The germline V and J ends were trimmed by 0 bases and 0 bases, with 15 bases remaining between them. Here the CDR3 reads CASSLAMLSGLAKNIQYF. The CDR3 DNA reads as TGTGCCAGCAGCTTAGCGATGTTGTCGGGACTAGCCAAAAACATTCAGTACTTC. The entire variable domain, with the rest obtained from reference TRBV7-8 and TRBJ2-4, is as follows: GAGVSQSPRYKVAKRGQDVALRCDPISGHVSLFWYQQALGQGPEFLTYFQNEAQLDKSGLPSDRFFAERPEGSVSTLKIQRTQQEDSAVYLCASSLAMLSGLAKNIQYFGAGTRLSVL.

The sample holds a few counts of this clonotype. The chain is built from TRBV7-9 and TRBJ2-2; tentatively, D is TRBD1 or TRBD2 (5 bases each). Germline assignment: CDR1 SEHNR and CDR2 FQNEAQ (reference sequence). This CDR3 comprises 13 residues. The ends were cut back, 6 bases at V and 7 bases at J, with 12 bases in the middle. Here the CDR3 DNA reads TGTGCCAGCAGTTTTGAGGGGTTCGGGGAGCTGTTTTTT. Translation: CASSFEGFGELFF.

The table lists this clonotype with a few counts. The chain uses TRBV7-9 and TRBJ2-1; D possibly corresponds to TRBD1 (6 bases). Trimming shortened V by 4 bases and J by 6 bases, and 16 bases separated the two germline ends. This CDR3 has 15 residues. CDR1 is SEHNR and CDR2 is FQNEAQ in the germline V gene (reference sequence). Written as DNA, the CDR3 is TGTGCCAGCAGCTCCCGACAGGTGTCTCGCAATGAGCAGTTCTTC. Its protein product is CASSSRQVSRNEQFF. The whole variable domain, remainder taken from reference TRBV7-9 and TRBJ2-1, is DTGVSQNPRHKITKRGQNVTFRCDPISEHNRLYWYRQTLGQGPEFLTYFQNEAQLEKSRLLSDRFSAERPKGSFSTLEIQRTEQGDSAMYLCASSSRQVSRNEQFFGPGTRLTVL.

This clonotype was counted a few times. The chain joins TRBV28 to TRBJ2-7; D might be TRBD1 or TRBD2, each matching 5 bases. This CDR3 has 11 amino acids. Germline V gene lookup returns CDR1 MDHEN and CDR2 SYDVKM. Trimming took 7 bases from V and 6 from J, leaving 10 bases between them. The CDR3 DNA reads TGTGCCAGCACTTTTGGGGGCGAGCAGTACTTC. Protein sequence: CASTFGGEQYF. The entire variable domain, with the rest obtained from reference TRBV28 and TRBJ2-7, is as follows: DVKVTQSSRYLVKRTGEKVFLECVQDMDHENMFWYRQDPGLGLRLIYFSYDVKMKEKGDIPEGYSVSREKKERFSLILESASTNQTSMYLCASTFGGEQYFGPGTRLTVT.

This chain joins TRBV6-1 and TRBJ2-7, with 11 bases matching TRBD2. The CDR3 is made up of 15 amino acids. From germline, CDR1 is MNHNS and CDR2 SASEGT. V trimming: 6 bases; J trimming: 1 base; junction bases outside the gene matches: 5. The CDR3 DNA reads TGTGCCAGCAGGCCGGGACTAGCGGTATCCTACGAGCAGTACTTC. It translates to CASRPGLAVSYEQYF.

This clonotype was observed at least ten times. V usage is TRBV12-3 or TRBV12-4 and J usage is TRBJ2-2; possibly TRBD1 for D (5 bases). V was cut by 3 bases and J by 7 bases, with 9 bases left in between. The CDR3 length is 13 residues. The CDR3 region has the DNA TGTGCCAGCAGTTTTCGCAGGGTCGGGGAGCTGTTTTTT. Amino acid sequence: CASSFRRVGELFF.

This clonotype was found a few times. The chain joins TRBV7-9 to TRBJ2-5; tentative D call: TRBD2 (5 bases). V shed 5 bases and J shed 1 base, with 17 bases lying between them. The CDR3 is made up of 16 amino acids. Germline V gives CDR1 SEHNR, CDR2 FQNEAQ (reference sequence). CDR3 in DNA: TGTGCCAGCAGCCCCACAGCTTCAGGACTCCAAGAGACCCAGTACTTC. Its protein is CASSPTASGLQETQYF.

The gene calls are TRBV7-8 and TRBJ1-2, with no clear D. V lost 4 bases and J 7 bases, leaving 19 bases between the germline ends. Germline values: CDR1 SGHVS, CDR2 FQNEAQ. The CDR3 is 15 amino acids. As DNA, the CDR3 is TGTGCCAGCAGCTCCCCCCTGAGGGCAGATATTGGCTACACCTTC. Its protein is CASSSPLRADIGYTF.

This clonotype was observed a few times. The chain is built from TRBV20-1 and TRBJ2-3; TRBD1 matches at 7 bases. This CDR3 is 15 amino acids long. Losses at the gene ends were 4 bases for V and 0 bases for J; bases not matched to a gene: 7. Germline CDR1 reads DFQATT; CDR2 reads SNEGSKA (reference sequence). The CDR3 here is CSAIPGQLSTDTQYF. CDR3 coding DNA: TGCAGTGCTATACCGGGACAGTTGAGCACAGATACGCAGTATTTT.

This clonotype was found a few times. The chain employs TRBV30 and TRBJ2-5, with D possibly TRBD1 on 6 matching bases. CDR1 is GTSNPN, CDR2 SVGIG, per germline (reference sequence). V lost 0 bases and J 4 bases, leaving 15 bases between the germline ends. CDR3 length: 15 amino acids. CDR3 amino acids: CAWSVIPGGRETQYF. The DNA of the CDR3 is TGTGCCTGGAGTGTAATCCCTGGGGGCAGAGAGACCCAGTACTTC.

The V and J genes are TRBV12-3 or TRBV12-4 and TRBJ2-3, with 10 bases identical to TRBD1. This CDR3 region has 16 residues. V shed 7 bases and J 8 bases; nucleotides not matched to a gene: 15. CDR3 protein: CASTPLRDRGRGTQYF. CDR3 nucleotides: TGTGCCAGCACCCCCCTGAGAGACAGGGGGCGCGGTACGCAGTATTTT.

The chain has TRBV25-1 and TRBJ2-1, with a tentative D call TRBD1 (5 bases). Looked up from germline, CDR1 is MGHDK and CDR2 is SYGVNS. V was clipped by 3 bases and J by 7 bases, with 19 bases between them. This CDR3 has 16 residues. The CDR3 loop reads CASSDVTAVPRNEQFF. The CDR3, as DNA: TGTGCCAGCAGTGACGTGACAGCCGTTCCCCGAAATGAGCAGTTCTTC.

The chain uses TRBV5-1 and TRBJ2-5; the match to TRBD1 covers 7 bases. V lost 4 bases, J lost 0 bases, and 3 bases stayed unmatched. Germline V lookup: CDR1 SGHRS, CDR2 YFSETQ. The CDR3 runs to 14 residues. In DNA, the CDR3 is TGCGCCAGCAGCACGGGACAGTACCAAGAGACCCAGTACTTC. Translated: CASSTGQYQETQYF.

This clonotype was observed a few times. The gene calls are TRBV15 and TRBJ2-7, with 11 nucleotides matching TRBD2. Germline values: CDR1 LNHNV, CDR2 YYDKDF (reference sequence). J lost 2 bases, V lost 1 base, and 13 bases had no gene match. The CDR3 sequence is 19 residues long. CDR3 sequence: CATSRGPGLADPPTYEQYF. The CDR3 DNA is TGTGCCACCAGCAGAGGACCGGGACTAGCGGACCCACCCACCTACGAGCAGTACTTC.

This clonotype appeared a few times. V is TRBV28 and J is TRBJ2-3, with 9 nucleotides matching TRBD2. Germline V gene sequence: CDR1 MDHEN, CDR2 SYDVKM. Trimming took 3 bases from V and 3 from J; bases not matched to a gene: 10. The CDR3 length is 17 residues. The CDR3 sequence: CASSFSGSRGRTDTQYF. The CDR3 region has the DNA TGTGCCAGCAGTTTTAGCGGGAGTCGCGGGCGTACAGATACGCAGTATTTT.

The CDR3 nucleotides are TGTGCCAGCAGCCAAGACGGGGTGTGGGACTATTCCTACGAGCAGTACTTC. Translated: CASSQDGVWDYSYEQYF. The chain carries TRBV4-2 and TRBJ2-7; 7 bases are a match to TRBD2. From germline, CDR1 is LGHNA and CDR2 YNFKEQ. The CDR3 has 17 residues. The V and J ends lost 0 bases and 1 base, in that order; junction bases with no gene match: 9.